This T cell receptor (beta chain) was sequenced for a study of neurological immune-mediated disorders (dated by TCRdb to the late 2010s). Study-level background: Peripheral blood TCR-beta repertoires from patients with HTLV-I-associated myelopathy (HAM/TSP), patients with multiple sclerosis, and healthy controls were compared in the study using UMI-based sequencing. Alongside PBMC samples, the set of 106 TCR-beta libraries contained longitudinal samples, technical triplicates, and paired CD4+ and CD8+ T-cell subsets that had been sorted. The cohort included roughly 71 subjects: approximately 15 with HAM/TSP, some 35 with multiple sclerosis, and 20 healthy controls. Broader findings and caveats from the paper: Expanded clones from different subjects shared no identical CDR3 amino acid sequences, which suggests that TCR-beta repertoires were private in all groups. TCR clonal expansion was highest in HAM/TSP patients and lowest in MS patients, with MS patients falling below even healthy controls.

cDNA synthesis used template-switch 5'RACE with a primer carrying a 10-nucleotide random unique molecular identifier tagging each TCR transcript. Over 200 million TCR-beta sequences, covering 15-18 subjects, were produced in each sequencing run. The RNeasy kit was used to extract total RNA. The KAPA Real-time Library Amplification kit was used to amplify TCR-beta VDJ regions with primers for the TCR constant region and the 5'RACE anchor. A first PCR added sample indexes and Illumina adaptors, and a second PCR then raised library yield. The roughly 650 bp TCR product was size-selected on a 2% E-gel SizeSelection system after Ampure bead purification. Before pooling, libraries had their quality checked on a Bioanalyzer, their concentration measured with Qubit, and their quantity determined with the Kapa Library Quantification kit. An Illumina HiSeq 2500 was used to sequence the libraries paired-end at 2 x 150 bp. To increase sequence diversity, roughly 24-32% phiX was spiked into each library pool. In the source study's methods: The quality-filtered reads were processed with the UMI-based MiGEC pipeline, whose error correction step removed more than 75% of the raw TCR sequences. IMGT germline references were used for aligning VDJ genes, and each clonotype was defined as a unique CDR3 amino acid sequence together with its V-J genes. Clonal expansion, Shannon diversity and CDR3 relatedness were evaluated with VDJtools (CalcPairwiseDistances, ClusterSamples), while phylogenetic trees were built in CLCbio workbench. Using coefficient-of-variation modelling across technical triplicates, the study counted a clone as expanded if it had at least 8 unique UMIs. TCRdb applied fastp at Q25 and MiXCR to the public reads, then kept only in-frame beta chains. Each entry merges the rows of one CDR3 protein and shows their most common DNA and genes. These V and J calls are TCRdb output, not the study's own analysis. The sample table contains 50,000 to 70,000 distinct CDR3 sequences; only one count was recorded for roughly 13% of them. The top ten hold over 8.5% of the sample.

This clonotype was detected ten times or more. It lacks a known antigen. No base qualities exist here, and no much larger clone lies one base off it. For CDR1 and CDR2, the germline V gene lists MNHEY and SVGAGI. The CDR3 numbers 16 residues from cysteine through phenylalanine. Just the 48-base CDR3 DNA is kept, in frame starting at base 1. V is cut back by 0 bases and J by 4 bases, with 2 bases in the junction unmatched. Unsorted PBMC libraries were generated from 2 million PBMCs stored in RNAlater at -80 °C until RNA extraction. Peripheral blood was subjected to Ficoll-Hypaque density gradient centrifugation to isolate PBMCs, which were then cryopreserved in liquid nitrogen.

The sample comprised PBMCs. This clonotype was sampled from a woman in her fifties or sixties with HTLV-1-associated myelopathy (HAM/TSP). Here the chain combines TRBV6-5 and TRBJ2-2; 10 bases in between match TRBD1. The CDR3 sequence is CASSYSRTGGTGELFF. The DNA sequence follows: TGTGCCAGCAGTTACTCGAGGACAGGGGGCACCGGGGAGCTGTTTTTT.